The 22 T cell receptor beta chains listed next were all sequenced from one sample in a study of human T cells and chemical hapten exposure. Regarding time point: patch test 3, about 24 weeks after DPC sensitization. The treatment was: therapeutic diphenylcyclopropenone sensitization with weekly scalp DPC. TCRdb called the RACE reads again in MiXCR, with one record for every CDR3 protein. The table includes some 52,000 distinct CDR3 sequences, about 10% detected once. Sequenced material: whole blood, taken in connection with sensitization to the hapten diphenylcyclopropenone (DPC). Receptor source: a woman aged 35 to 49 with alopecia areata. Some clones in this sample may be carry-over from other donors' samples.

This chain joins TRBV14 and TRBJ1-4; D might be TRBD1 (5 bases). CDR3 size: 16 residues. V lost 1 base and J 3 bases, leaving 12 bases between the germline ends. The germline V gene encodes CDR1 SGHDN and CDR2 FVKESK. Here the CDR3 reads CASSQARTGANEKLFF. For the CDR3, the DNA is TGTGCCAGCAGCCAAGCCCGGACGGGGGCTAATGAAAAACTGTTTTTT.

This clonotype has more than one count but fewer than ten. In DNA, the CDR3 is TGTGCCAGCAGTTTTATGTCAGGGGGGAACTCCCAGCATTTT. Its protein product is CASSFMSGGNSQHF. This chain joins TRBV12-3 or TRBV12-4 and TRBJ1-5; the match to TRBD1 covers 7 bases. Trimming took 3 bases from V and 11 from J; bases not matched to a gene: 10. This CDR3 has 14 residues.

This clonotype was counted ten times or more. CDR3 region: CASSVGRLNSPLHF. The DNA for the CDR3 is TGTGCCAGCAGTGTTGGACGGCTTAATTCACCCCTCCACTTT. The chain links TRBV7-6 to TRBJ1-6, with D unresolved. This CDR3 contains 14 residues. The V and J ends lost 6 bases and 6 bases respectively, with 12 bases between them. Germline CDR1 and CDR2: SGHVS and FNYEAQ.

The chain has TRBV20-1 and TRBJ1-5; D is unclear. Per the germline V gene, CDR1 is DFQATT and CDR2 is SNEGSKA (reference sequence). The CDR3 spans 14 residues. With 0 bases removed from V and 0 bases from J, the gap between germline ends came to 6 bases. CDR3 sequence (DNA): TGCAGTGCTAGAGACACACATAGCAATCAGCCCCAGCATTTT. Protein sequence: CSARDTHSNQPQHF.

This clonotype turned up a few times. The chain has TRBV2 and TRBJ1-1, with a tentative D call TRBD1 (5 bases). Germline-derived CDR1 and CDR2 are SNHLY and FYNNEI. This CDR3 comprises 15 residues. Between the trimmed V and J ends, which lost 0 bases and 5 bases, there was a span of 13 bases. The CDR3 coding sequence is TGTGCCAGCAGTGAAGCGGGGGAGAATTGGACTGAAGCTTTCTTT. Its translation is CASSEAGENWTEAFF.

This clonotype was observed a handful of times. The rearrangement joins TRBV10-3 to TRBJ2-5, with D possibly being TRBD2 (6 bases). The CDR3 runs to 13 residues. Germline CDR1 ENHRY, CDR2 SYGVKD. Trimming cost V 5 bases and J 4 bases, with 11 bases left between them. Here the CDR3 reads CAISSTSTETQYF. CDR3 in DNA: TGTGCCATCAGTTCGACTAGTACAGAGACCCAGTACTTC.

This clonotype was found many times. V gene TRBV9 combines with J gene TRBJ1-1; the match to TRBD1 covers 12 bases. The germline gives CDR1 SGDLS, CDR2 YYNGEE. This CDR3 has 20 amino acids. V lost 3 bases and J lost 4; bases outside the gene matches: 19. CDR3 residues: CASSAEGQGASGQPGTEAFF. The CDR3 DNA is TGTGCCAGCAGCGCAGAGGGACAGGGGGCGAGCGGGCAGCCGGGCACTGAAGCTTTCTTT.

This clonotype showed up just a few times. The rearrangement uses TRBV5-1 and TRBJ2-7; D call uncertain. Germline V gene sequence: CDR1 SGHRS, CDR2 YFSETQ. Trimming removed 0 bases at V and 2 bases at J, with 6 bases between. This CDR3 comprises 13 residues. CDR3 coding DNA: TGCGCCAGCAGCTTGGGAGAGGCCTACGAGCAGTACTTC. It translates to CASSLGEAYEQYF.

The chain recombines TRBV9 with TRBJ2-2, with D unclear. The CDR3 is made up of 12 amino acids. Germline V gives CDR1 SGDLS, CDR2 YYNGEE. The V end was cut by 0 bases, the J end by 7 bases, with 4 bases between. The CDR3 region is CASSVVGGELFF. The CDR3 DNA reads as TGTGCCAGCAGCGTAGTCGGCGGGGAGCTGTTTTTT. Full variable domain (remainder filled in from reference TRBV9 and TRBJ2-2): DSGVTQTPKHLITATGQRVTLRCSPRSGDLSVYWYQQSLDQGLQFLIQYYNGEERAKGNILERFSAQQFPDLHSELNLSSLELGDSALYFCASSVVGGELFFGEGSRLTVL.

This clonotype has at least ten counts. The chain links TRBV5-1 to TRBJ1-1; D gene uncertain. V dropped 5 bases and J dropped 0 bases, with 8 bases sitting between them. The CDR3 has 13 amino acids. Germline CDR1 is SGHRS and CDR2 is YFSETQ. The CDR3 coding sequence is TGCGCCAGCAGGATACAGTTGAACACTGAAGCTTTCTTT. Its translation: CASRIQLNTEAFF.

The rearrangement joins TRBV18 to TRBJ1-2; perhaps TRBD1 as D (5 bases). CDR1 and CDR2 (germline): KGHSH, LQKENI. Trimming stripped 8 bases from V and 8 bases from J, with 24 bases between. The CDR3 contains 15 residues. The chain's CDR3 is CASNRDPKSGSGYTF. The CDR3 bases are TGTGCCAGCAACCGGGACCCCAAAAGCGGCAGCGGCTACACCTTC.

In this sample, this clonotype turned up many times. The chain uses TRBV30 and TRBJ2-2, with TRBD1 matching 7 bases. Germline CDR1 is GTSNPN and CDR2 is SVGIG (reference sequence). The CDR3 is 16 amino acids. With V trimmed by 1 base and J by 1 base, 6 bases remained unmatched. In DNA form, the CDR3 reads TGTGCCTGGAGTGGTATGGGACAGTGGAACACCGGGGAGCTGTTTTTT. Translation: CAWSGMGQWNTGELFF. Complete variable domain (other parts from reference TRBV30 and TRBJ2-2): SQTIHQWPATLVQPVGSPLSLECTVEGTSNPNLYWYRQAAGRGLQLLFYSVGIGQISSEVPQNLSASRPQDRQFILSSKKLLLSDSGFYLCAWSGMGQWNTGELFFGEGSRLTVL.

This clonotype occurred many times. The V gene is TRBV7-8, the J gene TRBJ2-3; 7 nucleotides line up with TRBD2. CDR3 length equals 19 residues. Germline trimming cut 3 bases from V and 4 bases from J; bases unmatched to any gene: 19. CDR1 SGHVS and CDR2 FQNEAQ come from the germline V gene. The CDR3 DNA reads TGTGCCAGCAGCTTCGCTGTCCCGGGACTATACCATGAGGCAGATACGCAGTATTTT. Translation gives CASSFAVPGLYHEADTQYF.

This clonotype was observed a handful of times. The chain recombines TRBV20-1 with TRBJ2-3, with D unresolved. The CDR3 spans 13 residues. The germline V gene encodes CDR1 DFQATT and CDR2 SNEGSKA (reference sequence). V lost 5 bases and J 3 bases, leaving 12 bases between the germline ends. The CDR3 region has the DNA TGCAGTGCTGAGGTGGGCAGGACAGATACGCAGTATTTT. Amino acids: CSAEVGRTDTQYF.

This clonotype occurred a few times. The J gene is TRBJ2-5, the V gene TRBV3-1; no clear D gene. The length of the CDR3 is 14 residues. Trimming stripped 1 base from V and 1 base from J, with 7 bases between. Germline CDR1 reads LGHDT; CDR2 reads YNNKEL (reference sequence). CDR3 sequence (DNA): TGTGCCAGCAGCCAAGGAGACTTCCAAGAGACCCAGTACTTC. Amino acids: CASSQGDFQETQYF.

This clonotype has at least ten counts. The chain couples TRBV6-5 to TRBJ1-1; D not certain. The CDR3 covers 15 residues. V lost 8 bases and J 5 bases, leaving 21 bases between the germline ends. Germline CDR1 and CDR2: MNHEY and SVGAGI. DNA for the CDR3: TGTGCCAGCTCCAAGGGAGGCTCGGCGGGGACTGAAGCTTTCTTT. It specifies CASSKGGSAGTEAFF.

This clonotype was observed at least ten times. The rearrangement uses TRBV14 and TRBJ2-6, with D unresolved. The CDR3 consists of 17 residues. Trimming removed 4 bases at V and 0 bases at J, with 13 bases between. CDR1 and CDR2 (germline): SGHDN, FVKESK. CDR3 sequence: CASSPRLRSSGANVLTF. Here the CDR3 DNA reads TGTGCCAGCAGCCCTCGGCTTAGGAGCTCTGGGGCCAACGTCCTGACTTTC.

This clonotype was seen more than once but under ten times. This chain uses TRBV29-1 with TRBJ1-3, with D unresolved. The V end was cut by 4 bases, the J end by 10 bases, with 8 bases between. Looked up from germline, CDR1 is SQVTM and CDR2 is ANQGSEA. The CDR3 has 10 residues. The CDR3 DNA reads TGCAGCGTTGTGTCAGATACCATATATTTT. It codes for CSVVSDTIYF.

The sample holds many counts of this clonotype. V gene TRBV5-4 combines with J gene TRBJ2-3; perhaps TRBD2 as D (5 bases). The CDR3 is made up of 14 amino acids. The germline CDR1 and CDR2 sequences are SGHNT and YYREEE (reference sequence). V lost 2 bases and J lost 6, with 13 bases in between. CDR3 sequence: CASSFGLAMDTQYF. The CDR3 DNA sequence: TGTGCCAGCAGCTTCGGGCTAGCAATGGATACGCAGTATTTT.

CDR3 nucleotides: TGTGCCAGCAGTTTAGGTGGAAACACCATATATTTT. Protein: CASSLGGNTIYF. V and J are TRBV12-3 or TRBV12-4 and TRBJ1-3; no firm D call. This CDR3 is built from 12 residues. V shed 1 base and J shed 3 bases, with 1 base lying between them.

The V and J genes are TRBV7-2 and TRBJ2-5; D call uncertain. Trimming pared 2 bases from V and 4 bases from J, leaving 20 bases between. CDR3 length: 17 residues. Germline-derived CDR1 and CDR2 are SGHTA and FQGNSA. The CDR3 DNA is TGTGCCAGCAGCTTAAAGCCCCTGGGCCTCCCCGGAGAGACCCAGTACTTC. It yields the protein CASSLKPLGLPGETQYF.

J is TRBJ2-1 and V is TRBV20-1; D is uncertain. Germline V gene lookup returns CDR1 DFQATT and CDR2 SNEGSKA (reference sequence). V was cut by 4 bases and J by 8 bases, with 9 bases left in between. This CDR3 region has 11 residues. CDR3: CSAMSQHEQFF. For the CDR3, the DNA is TGCAGTGCTATGAGTCAGCATGAGCAGTTCTTC.